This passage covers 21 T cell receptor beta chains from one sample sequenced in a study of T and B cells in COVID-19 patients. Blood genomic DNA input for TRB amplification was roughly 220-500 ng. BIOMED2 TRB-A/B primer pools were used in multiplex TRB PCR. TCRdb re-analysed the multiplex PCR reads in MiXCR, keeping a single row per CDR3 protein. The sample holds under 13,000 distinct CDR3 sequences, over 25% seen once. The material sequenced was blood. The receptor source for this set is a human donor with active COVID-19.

CDR3 in DNA: TGTGCCAGCAGCGCCTCCGGGACAGGCAACCAAAAACTGTTTTTT. Translated: CASSASGTGNQKLFF. The chain couples TRBV6-1 to TRBJ1-4, with 8 bases matching TRBD1. Germline V lookup: CDR1 MNHNS, CDR2 SASEGT. The CDR3 consists of 15 residues. Trimming at V came to 6 bases and at J to 9 bases, leaving 12 bases not matched to a gene.

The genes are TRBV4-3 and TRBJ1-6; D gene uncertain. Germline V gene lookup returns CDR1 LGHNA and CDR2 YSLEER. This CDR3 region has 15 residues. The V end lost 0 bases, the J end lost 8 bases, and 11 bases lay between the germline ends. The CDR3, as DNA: TGCGCCAGCAGCCAAGATTTGGGAAAAGATTCACCCCTCCACTTT. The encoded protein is CASSQDLGKDSPLHF.

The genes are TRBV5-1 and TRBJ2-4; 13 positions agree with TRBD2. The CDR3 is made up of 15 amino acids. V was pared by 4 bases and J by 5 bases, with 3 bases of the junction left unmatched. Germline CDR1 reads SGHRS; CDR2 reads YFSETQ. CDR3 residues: CASSPGTSGENIQYF. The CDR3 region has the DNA TGCGCCAGCAGCCCAGGGACTAGCGGGGAAAACATTCAGTACTTC. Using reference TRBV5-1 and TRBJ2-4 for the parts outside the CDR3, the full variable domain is KAGVTQTPRYLIKTRGQQVTLSCSPISGHRSVSWYQQTPGQGLQFLFEYFSETQRNKGNFPGRFSGRQFSNSRSEMNVSTLELGDSALYLCASSPGTSGENIQYFGAGTRLSVL.

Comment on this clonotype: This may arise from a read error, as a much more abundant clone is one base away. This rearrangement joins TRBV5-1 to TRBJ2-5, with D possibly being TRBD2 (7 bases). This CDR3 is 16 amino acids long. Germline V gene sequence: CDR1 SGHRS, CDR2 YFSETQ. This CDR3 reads CASSLGGGLFEETQYF. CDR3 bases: TGTGCCAGCAGCTTAGGGGGGGGGCTTTTTGAAGAGACCCAGTACTTC.

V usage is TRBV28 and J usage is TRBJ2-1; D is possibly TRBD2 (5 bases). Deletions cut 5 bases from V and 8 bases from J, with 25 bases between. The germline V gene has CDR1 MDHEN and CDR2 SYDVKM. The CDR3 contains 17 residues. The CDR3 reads CASSQLPRDFRSHEQFF. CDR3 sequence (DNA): TGTGCCAGCAGTCAGCTTCCACGGGATTTTAGGTCCCATGAGCAGTTCTTC.

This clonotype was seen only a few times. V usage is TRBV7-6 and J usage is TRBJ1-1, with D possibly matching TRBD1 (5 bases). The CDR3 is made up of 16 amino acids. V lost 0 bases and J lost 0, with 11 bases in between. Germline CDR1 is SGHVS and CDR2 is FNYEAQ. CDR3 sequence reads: CASSLAQRDLNTEAFF. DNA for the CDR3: TGTGCCAGCAGCTTAGCGCAAAGGGACCTGAACACTGAAGCTTTCTTT. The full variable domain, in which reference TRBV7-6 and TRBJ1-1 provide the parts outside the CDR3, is GAGVSQSPRYKVTKRGQDVALRCDPISGHVSLYWYRQALGQGPEFLTYFNYEAQQDKSGLPNDRFSAERPEGSISTLTIQRTEQRDSAMYRCASSLAQRDLNTEAFFGQGTRLTVV.

The CDR3 reads CASRGTATTGELFF. CDR3 DNA sequence: TGCGCCAGCAGGGGGACAGCTACCACCGGGGAGCTGTTTTTT. The genes are TRBV5-1 and TRBJ2-2; TRBD1 aligns across 7 bases. The CDR3 consists of 14 residues. CDR1 is SGHRS, CDR2 YFSETQ, per germline. V lost 5 bases, J lost 4 bases, and 5 bases stayed unmatched.

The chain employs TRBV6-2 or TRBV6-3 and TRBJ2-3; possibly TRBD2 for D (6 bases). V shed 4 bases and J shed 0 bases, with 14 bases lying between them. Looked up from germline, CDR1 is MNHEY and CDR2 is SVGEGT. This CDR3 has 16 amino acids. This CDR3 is CASSWGTLTSTDTQYF. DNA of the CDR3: TGTGCCAGCAGTTGGGGGACTTTAACTAGCACAGATACGCAGTATTTT.

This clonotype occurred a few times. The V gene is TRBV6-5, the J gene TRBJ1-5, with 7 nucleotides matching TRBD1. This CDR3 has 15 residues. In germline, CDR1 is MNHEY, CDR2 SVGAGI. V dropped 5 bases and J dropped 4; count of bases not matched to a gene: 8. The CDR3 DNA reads TGTGCCAGCAGTGAAGCGGCAGGGGGTAATCAGCCCCAGCATTTT. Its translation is CASSEAAGGNQPQHF.

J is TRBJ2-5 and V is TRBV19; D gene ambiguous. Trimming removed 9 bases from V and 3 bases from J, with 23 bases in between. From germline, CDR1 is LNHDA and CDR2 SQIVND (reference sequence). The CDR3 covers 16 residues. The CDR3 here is CASSIDGGLRKETQYF. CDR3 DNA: TGTGCCAGCAGCATAGACGGCGGTTTGAGGAAAGAGACCCAGTACTTC.

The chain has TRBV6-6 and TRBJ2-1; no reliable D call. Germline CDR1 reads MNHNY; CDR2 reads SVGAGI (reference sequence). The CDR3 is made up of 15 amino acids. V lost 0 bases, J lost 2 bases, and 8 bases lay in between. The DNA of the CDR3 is TGTGCCAGCAGTTACTCGGACGGCGCCTACAATGAGCAGTTCTTC. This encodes CASSYSDGAYNEQFF.

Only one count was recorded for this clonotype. The CDR3 region is CASSLGVGTVGGNIQYF. CDR3 bases: TGTGCCAGCAGCTTAGGAGTTGGGACAGTCGGGGGAAACATTCAGTACTTC. V usage is TRBV7-9 and J usage is TRBJ2-4, with D maybe TRBD1 (7 bases). This CDR3 comprises 17 residues. The ends were cut back, 1 base at V and 6 bases at J, with 19 bases in the middle. CDR1 SEHNR and CDR2 FQNEAQ come from the germline V gene (reference sequence).

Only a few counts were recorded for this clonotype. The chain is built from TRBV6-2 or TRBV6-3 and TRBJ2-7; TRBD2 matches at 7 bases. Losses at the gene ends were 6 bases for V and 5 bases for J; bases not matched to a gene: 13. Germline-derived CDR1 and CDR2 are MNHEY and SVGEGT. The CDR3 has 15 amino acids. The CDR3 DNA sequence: TGTGCCAGCAGACCGTCGGGGAGGGTTGTGGACGAGCAGTACTTC. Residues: CASRPSGRVVDEQYF.

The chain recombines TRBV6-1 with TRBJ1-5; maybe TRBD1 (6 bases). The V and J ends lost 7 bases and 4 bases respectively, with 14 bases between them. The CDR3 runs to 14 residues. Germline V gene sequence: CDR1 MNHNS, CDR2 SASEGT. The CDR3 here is CASISDRTNQPQHF. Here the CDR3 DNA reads TGTGCCAGCATTTCCGACAGGACAAATCAGCCCCAGCATTTT.

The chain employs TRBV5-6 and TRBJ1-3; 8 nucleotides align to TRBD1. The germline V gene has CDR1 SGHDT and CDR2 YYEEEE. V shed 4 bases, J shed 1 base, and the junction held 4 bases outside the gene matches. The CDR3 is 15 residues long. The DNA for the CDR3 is TGTGCCAGCAGCAACGACAGGGGATCTGGAAACACCATATATTTT. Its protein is CASSNDRGSGNTIYF.

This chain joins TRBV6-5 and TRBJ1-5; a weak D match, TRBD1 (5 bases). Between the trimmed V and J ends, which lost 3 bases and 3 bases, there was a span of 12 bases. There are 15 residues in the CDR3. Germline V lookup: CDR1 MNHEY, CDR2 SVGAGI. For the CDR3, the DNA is TGTGCCAGCAGTTATGGGGACGGTACCAATCAGCCCCAGCATTTT. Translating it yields CASSYGDGTNQPQHF.

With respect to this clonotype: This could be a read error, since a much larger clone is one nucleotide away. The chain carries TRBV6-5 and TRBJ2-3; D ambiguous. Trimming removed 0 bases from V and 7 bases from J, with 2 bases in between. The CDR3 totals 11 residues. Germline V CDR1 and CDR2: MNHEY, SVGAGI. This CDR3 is CASSYSNTQYF. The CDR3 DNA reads TGTGCCAGCAGTTACTCAAATACGCAGTATTTT.

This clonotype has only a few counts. The CDR3, as DNA: TGTGCCAGCACCGAGCCTAGGGTGGTCGAGCAGTACTTC. This gives the protein CASTEPRVVEQYF. The chain has TRBV6-2 or TRBV6-3 and TRBJ2-7; unclear D gene. Trimming removed 7 bases from V and 6 bases from J, with 16 bases in between. In germline, CDR1 is MNHEY, CDR2 SVGEGT. The CDR3 length is 13 residues.

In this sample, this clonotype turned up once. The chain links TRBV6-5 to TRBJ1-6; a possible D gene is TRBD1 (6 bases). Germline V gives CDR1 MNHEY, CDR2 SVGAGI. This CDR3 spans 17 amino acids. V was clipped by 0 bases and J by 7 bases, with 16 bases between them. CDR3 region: CASSYSKGGAKNSPLHF. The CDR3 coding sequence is TGTGCCAGCAGTTACTCGAAGGGGGGCGCGAAAAATTCACCCCTCCACTTT.

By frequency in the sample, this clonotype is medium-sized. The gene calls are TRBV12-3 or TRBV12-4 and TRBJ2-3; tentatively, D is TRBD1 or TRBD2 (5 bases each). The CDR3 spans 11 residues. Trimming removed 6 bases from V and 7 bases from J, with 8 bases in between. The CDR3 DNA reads TGTGCCAGCAGGGGACGGTATACGCAGTATTTT. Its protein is CASRGRYTQYF.

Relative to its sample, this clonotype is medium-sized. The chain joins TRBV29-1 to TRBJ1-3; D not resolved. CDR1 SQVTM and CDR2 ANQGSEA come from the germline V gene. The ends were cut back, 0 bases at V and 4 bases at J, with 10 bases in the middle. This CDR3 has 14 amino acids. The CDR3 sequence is CSVEDGLGGNTIYF. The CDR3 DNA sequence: TGCAGCGTTGAAGACGGTCTGGGGGGAAACACCATATATTTT.